The present entry profiles one T cell receptor (beta chain) with its context. Depth targeted 1 in 200,000 to 1 in 1 million T cells, averaging approximately 9.3x coverage per clonotype. The table came from immunoSEQ multiplex PCR; TCRdb's copy has only in-frame clones and leaves some out. Seen here are around 330,000 clones, roughly two thirds observed once, and the top ten hold about 5.9%. The record originates from a study of cytotoxic CD8 clonotypes in ibrutinib-treated CLL. In the study overall: Per sample, productive templates averaged 255,043 and productive rearrangements averaged 94,082.

The CDR3 is 18 amino acids. Germline CDR1 is SEHNR and CDR2 is FQNEAQ (reference sequence). Trimming at V came to 5 bases and at J to 2 bases, leaving 13 bases not matched to a gene. Frozen PBMC stocks contributed approximately 1.9 micrograms of genomic DNA to the TCR beta libraries. The rearrangement joins TRBV7-9 to TRBJ2-3; 10 bases match TRBD1. The sequences come from PBMCs, collected after 36 months of ibrutinib treatment. This TCR came from a human donor with chronic lymphocytic leukemia. The CDR3 region is CASSPSLGQGDFTDTQYF. The DNA of the CDR3 is TGTGCCAGCAGCCCATCCCTTGGACAGGGGGATTTCACAGATACGCAGTATTTT.